This is a list of T cell receptor beta chains from one sample in a study of T cell responses to AZD1222 COVID-19 vaccine. Measured with immunoSEQ multiplex PCR; TCRdb has only the in-frame clones, and not every one. The top ten hold approximately 15% of the sample, which has some 110,000 clones, around 83% seen once. This material consisted of peripheral blood, taken 28 days after the second AZD1222 dose. These receptors originate from an adult who received the AZD1222 COVID-19 vaccine. Both conserved end residues are part of each CDR3. The D gene is left open where the match is weak. Not every row has a clone size; where given, it reads once, few, many or a size class.

cdr3_nt | cdr3_aa | j_call | clone_size | v_call | d_call
TGTGCCACCATCCACTCCTACGAGCAGTACTTC | CATIHSYEQYF | TRBJ2-7 | NA | TRBV21-1 | NA
TGTGCCTGGATACCTAAGGACAGGGGTGGACAAGAGACCCAGTACTTC | CAWIPKDRGGQETQYF | TRBJ2-5 | NA | TRBV30 | TRBD1
TGTGCCAGCACAACGGGAATCGGGGATAATTCACCCCTCCACTTT | CASTTGIGDNSPLHF | TRBJ1-6 | NA | TRBV6-5 | NA
TGTGCCAGCAGCGAAAGCAGGGGCCCAGATACGCAGTATTTT | CASSESRGPDTQYF | TRBJ2-3 | NA | TRBV7-3 | NA
TGTGCCAGCAGCGACCTAGCGGGAGACGCAGATACGCAGTATTTT | CASSDLAGDADTQYF | TRBJ2-3 | NA | TRBV9 | TRBD2
TGTGCCAGCAGTTACGCGACGGTGAGTGAGCAGTTCTTC | CASSYATVSEQFF | TRBJ2-1 | NA | TRBV6-5 | NA
TGTGCCAGCAGCTTATGGAAGAAAGGTAACGAGCAGTACTTC | CASSLWKKGNEQYF | TRBJ2-7 | NA | TRBV7-9 | NA
TGCGCCAGCCTACTTTCGACACAGTTGAGCTCCTACGAGCAGTACTTC | CASLLSTQLSSYEQYF | TRBJ2-7 | NA | TRBV10-1 | NA
TGTGCCAGCAGCGTAGAGGCAGGGAGGAGGTACGAGCAGTACTTC | CASSVEAGRRYEQYF | TRBJ2-7 | NA | TRBV9 | NA
TGTGCCAGTAGTACCTTCGTGGGGGCTGAAGCTTTCTTT | CASSTFVGAEAFF | TRBJ1-1 | NA | TRBV19 | NA
TGTGCCAGCAGCTCCGACACCACCGGGGAGCTGTTTTTT | CASSSDTTGELFF | TRBJ2-2 | NA | TRBV7-3 | NA
TGTGCCAGCAGCTCCACAATCACCGGGGAGCTGTTTTTT | CASSSTITGELFF | TRBJ2-2 | once | TRBV7-9 | NA
TGTGCCACTACGAGGACTAGCGGGGGGTTTGAAGAAGAGACCCAGTACTTC | CATTRTSGGFEEETQYF | TRBJ2-5 | NA | TRBV19 | TRBD2
TGTGCCAGCAGTGCCCGACTAGGCTACGAGCAGTACTTC | CASSARLGYEQYF | TRBJ2-7 | NA | TRBV27 | NA
TGTGCCAGCAGCTTGGCGGCTAGCGGGATGGGCTACGAGCAGTACTTC | CASSLAASGMGYEQYF | TRBJ2-7 | NA | TRBV5-4 | TRBD2
TGCGCCAGCAGCTTGGGACTGTCTAGCGCTTCGAACACCGGGGAGCTGTTTTTT | CASSLGLSSASNTGELFF | TRBJ2-2 | NA | TRBV5-1 | NA
TGTGCCAGCTCACCACCGTGGCAGTCCTCCTACAATGAGCAGTTCTTC | CASSPPWQSSYNEQFF | TRBJ2-1 | NA | TRBV18 | NA
TGTGCCAGTAGTATGGAAGGGCTGGCTAGCACAGATACGCAGTATTTT | CASSMEGLASTDTQYF | TRBJ2-3 | NA | TRBV19 | NA
TGTGCCAGCAGTTGGTTCGGGGTTAACACTGAAGCTTTCTTT | CASSWFGVNTEAFF | TRBJ1-1 | NA | TRBV7-9 | NA
TGCGCCAGCAGCCCTGGGTGGAGGATCCCCGGCTACACCTTC | CASSPGWRIPGYTF | TRBJ1-2 | once | TRBV4-1 | NA
TGTGCCATCAGTGAGGGCAAGAAGACAACTAATGAAAAACTGTTTTTT | CAISEGKKTTNEKLFF | TRBJ1-4 | NA | TRBV10-3 | NA
TGTGCCAGCAGCACTACAGGGGGTAACACTGAAGCTTTCTTT | CASSTTGGNTEAFF | TRBJ1-1 | NA | TRBV5-6 | TRBD1
TGTGCCAGCAGCTTACCCCTCAGCGGGGGGGAACAAGAGACCCAGTACTTC | CASSLPLSGGEQETQYF | TRBJ2-5 | NA | TRBV7-9 | TRBD2
TGTGCCAGTAGTCCAGGGGACTTCAACTATGGCTACACCTTC | CASSPGDFNYGYTF | TRBJ1-2 | NA | TRBV19 | NA
TGTGCCGTGACAGGGAACACTGAAGCTTTCTTT | CAVTGNTEAFF | TRBJ1-1 | NA | TRBV10-3 | NA
TGTGCCAGCAGCCAAGGGGAGGGACAGAACTCTGGAAACACCATATATTTT | CASSQGEGQNSGNTIYF | TRBJ1-3 | NA | TRBV3-1/TRBV3-2 | TRBD1
TGTGCCAGCAGTGAAGGGCCATCCTCTTGGGTGGAGCTGTTTTTT | CASSEGPSSWVELFF | TRBJ2-2 | NA | TRBV6-1 | NA
TGTGCCTGGAGCAGACTAGCGGGAGGCGAGCAGTACTTC | CAWSRLAGGEQYF | TRBJ2-7 | NA | TRBV30 | TRBD2
TGCGCCAGCAGCGCGTACGGCCAGCCCCAGCATTTT | CASSAYGQPQHF | TRBJ1-5 | NA | TRBV10-1 | NA
TGTGCCAGCAGCCCTCGGACTCCTCCTCAGTATGCCCAAGAGACCCAGTACTTC | CASSPRTPPQYAQETQYF | TRBJ2-5 | NA | TRBV7-8 | NA
TGTGCCAGCAGACCAGCACTGGAGACCTACGAGCAGTACTTC | CASRPALETYEQYF | TRBJ2-7 | NA | TRBV7-2 | NA
TGTGCCAGAAGAGGGACAGGGGTTGGCAAAGATACGCAGTATTTT | CARRGTGVGKDTQYF | TRBJ2-3 | NA | TRBV5-3 | TRBD1
TGTGCCAGCAGCTTAGCTCCCGGCAGCCCCACGGGGGGCTACACCTTC | CASSLAPGSPTGGYTF | TRBJ1-2 | NA | TRBV7-9 | NA
TGTGCCAGCAGCACCCAGGGGGCCAAAAACATTCAGTACTTC | CASSTQGAKNIQYF | TRBJ2-4 | NA | TRBV13 | NA
TGCGCCAGCAGCCAAGGAACTACTGGGGCCAACGTCCTGACTTTC | CASSQGTTGANVLTF | TRBJ2-6 | NA | TRBV4-1 | NA
TGTGCCAGCAGCCAGGCGGGGGGCCAAGAAGAGACCCAGTACTTC | CASSQAGGQEETQYF | TRBJ2-5 | NA | TRBV28 | TRBD2
TGTGCCAGCTCACCAGGGAGCGATCAGCCCCAGCATTTT | CASSPGSDQPQHF | TRBJ1-5 | NA | TRBV18 | NA
TGTGCCAGCAGGGCGGGGGCGGCCTACGAGCAGTACTTC | CASRAGAAYEQYF | TRBJ2-7 | NA | TRBV27 | NA
TGTGCCAGCAGTTTAAGGACAGGGATCAATCAGCCCCAGCATTTT | CASSLRTGINQPQHF | TRBJ1-5 | NA | TRBV28 | TRBD1
TGTGCCAGCTCACCAGGTTCGGGGTCTGCAAATCAGCCCCAGCATTTT | CASSPGSGSANQPQHF | TRBJ1-5 | NA | TRBV18 | NA
TGTGCCAGCAGCTTCCGGACAGATTTTAACTATGGCTACACCTTC | CASSFRTDFNYGYTF | TRBJ1-2 | NA | TRBV7-2 | NA